The 7 T cell receptor beta chains presented below share a single source sample, sequenced in a study of T cells after yellow fever vaccination. TCRdb passed the 5' RACE reads through MiXCR, listing each CDR3 protein once. In the table there are some 220,000 distinct CDR3 sequences, approximately 3.2% of which are singletons. This specimen consisted of CD4+ T cells sorted from PBMCs, obtained 10 days after the yellow fever booster vaccination. These receptors came from a man between 18 and 35 years old who received the YFV17D yellow fever vaccine.

This chain uses TRBV18 with TRBJ2-1, with D maybe TRBD1 (5 bases). The CDR3 length is 14 residues. Trimming took off 6 bases at V and 6 bases at J, with 15 bases between the two ends. Germline lookup yields CDR1 KGHSH and CDR2 LQKENI. CDR3 nucleotide sequence: TGTGCCAGCTCCACCAGGGAAGGGGCCAATGAGCAGTTCTTC. This gives the protein CASSTREGANEQFF.

This chain links TRBV18 with TRBJ1-5; D uncertain. CDR3 length: 15 residues. V lost 3 bases, J lost 3 bases, and 12 bases lay in between. CDR1 KGHSH and CDR2 LQKENI come from the germline V gene. CDR3 coding DNA: TGTGCCAGCTCACCCGTGGACGGGGTCAATCAGCCCCAGCATTTT. Translated: CASSPVDGVNQPQHF.

This clonotype was counted many times. CDR3 in DNA: TGTGCCAGCAGCTCTCGACAGGGGGAGAACACTGAAGCTTTCTTT. Translated, it gives CASSSRQGENTEAFF. The chain carries TRBV5-4 and TRBJ1-1, with 9 bases identical to TRBD1. With V trimmed by 3 bases and J by 1 base, 4 bases remained unmatched. This CDR3 has 15 amino acids. Germline V gives CDR1 SGHNT, CDR2 YYREEE (reference sequence).

At least ten counts were recorded for this clonotype. This chain joins TRBV11-2 and TRBJ1-4, with D tentatively TRBD1 (5 bases). The germline gives CDR1 SGHAT, CDR2 FQNNGV. Deletions cut 5 bases from V and 6 bases from J, with 22 bases between. The CDR3 totals 17 residues. In nucleotides, the CDR3 is TGTGCCAGCAGCCCGGGGGACGGACCCCTCCGGGATGAAAAACTGTTTTTT. Protein sequence: CASSPGDGPLRDEKLFF. The entire variable domain, with the rest obtained from reference TRBV11-2 and TRBJ1-4, is as follows: EAGVAQSPRYKIIEKRQSVAFWCNPISGHATLYWYQQILGQGPKLLIQFQNNGVVDDSQLPKDRFSAERLKGVDSTLKIQPAKLEDSAVYLCASSPGDGPLRDEKLFFGSGTQLSVL.

This clonotype was counted at least ten times. V usage is TRBV6-5 and J usage is TRBJ1-1; D might be TRBD1 (6 bases). Germline-derived CDR1 and CDR2 are MNHEY and SVGAGI. This CDR3 spans 15 amino acids. Trimming removed 8 bases at V and 3 bases at J, with 19 bases between. The DNA for the CDR3 is TGTGCCAGCCGGACCGGAATTGGGGGCTACACTGAAGCTTTCTTT. It specifies CASRTGIGGYTEAFF.

The chain uses TRBV12-3 or TRBV12-4 and TRBJ2-7; D unresolved. This CDR3 is built from 16 residues. Trimming pared 2 bases from V and 0 bases from J, leaving 14 bases between. CDR3: CASSLPQAASSYEQYF. Written as DNA, the CDR3 is TGTGCCAGCAGTTTACCCCAGGCTGCTAGCTCCTACGAGCAGTACTTC.

This clonotype was picked up a small number of times. This sequence joins TRBV3-1 and TRBJ2-3, with D maybe TRBD1 (5 bases). The germline V gene encodes CDR1 LGHDT and CDR2 YNNKEL (reference sequence). This CDR3 comprises 14 residues. The V end was cut by 1 base, the J end by 6 bases, with 11 bases between. Here the CDR3 reads CASSQGAAGDTQYF. The CDR3 DNA is TGTGCCAGCAGCCAAGGAGCAGCAGGGGATACGCAGTATTTT.